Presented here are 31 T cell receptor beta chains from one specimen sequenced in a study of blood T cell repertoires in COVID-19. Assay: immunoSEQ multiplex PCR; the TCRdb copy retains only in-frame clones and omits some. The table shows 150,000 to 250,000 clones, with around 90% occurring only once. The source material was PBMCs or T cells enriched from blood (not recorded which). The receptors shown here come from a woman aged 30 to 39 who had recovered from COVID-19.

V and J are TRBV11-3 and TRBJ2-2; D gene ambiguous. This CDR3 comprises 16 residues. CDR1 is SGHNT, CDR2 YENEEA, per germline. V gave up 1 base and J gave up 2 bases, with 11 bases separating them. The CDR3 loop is CASSLAVRVNTGELFF. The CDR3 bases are TGTGCCAGCAGCTTAGCGGTCCGGGTCAACACCGGGGAGCTGTTTTTT.

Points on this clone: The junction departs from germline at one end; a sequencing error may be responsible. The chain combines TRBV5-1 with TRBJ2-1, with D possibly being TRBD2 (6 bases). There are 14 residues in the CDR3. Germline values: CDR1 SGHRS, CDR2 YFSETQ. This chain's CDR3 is CASSLAPPYDGGIF. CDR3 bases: TGCGCCAGCAGCTTGGCCCCGCCCTATGACGGCGGGATCTTC. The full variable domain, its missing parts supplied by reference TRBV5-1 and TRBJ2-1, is KAGVTQTPRYLIKTRGQQVTLSCSPISGHRSVSWYQQTPGQGLQFLFEYFSETQRNKGNFPGRFSGRQFSNSRSEMNVSTLELGDSALYLCASSLAPPYDGGIFGPGTRLTVL.

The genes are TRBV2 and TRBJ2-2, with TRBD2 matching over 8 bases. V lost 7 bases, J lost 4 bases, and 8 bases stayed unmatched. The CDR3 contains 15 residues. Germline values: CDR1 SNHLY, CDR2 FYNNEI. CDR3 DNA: TGTGCCAGCACTCTCGGGAGGGGTAGCACCGGGGAGCTGTTTTTT. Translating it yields CASTLGRGSTGELFF.

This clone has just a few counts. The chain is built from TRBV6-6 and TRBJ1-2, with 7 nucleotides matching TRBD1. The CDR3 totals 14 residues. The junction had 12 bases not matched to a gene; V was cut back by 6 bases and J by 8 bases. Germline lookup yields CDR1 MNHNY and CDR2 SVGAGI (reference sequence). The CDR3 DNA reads TGTGCCAGCAGCGAATCCCGACAGGGTTACGGCTACACCTTC. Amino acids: CASSESRQGYGYTF.

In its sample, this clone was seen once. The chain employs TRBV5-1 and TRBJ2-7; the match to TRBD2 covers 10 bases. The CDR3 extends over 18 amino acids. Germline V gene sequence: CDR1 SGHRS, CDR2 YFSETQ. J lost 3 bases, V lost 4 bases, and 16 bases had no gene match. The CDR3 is CASSGPSGVAGGLYEQYF. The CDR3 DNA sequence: TGCGCCAGCAGCGGGCCGTCAGGGGTAGCGGGGGGCCTCTACGAGCAGTACTTC.

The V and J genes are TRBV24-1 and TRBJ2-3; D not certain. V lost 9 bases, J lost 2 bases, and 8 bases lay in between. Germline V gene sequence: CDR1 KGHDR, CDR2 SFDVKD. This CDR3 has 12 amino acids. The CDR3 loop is CATSSFTDTQYF. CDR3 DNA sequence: TGTGCCACCTCAAGCTTCACAGATACGCAGTATTTT.

CDR3 amino acids: CAWRLLGGTEAFF. CDR3 bases: TGTGCCTGGAGACTCCTGGGGGGGACTGAAGCTTTCTTT. The J gene is TRBJ1-1, the V gene TRBV30; maybe TRBD1 (5 bases). V lost 3 bases and J 5 bases, leaving 13 bases between the germline ends. This CDR3 comprises 13 residues. In germline, CDR1 is GTSNPN, CDR2 SVGIG (reference sequence).

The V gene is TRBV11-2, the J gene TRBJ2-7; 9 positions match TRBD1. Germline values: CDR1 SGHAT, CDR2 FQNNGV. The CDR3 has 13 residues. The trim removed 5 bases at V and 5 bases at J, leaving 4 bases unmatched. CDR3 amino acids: CASSPQGADEQYF. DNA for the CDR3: TGTGCCAGCAGCCCACAGGGGGCCGACGAGCAGTACTTC.

The CDR3 loop is CATSRVASETQYF. The CDR3 nucleotides read TGTGCCACCAGCAGAGTTGCGTCCGAGACCCAGTACTTC. V and J are TRBV15 and TRBJ2-5; D is unresolved. Between the trimmed V and J ends, which lost 1 base and 5 bases, there was a span of 8 bases. CDR3 length: 13 amino acids. Per germline, CDR1 LNHNV and CDR2 YYDKDF (reference sequence).

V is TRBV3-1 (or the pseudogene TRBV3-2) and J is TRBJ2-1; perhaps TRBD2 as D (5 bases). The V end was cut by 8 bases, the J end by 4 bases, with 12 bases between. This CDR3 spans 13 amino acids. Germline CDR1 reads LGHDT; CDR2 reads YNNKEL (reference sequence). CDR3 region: CASPRTDYNEQFF. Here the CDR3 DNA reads TGTGCCAGCCCCCGGACTGATTACAATGAGCAGTTCTTC.

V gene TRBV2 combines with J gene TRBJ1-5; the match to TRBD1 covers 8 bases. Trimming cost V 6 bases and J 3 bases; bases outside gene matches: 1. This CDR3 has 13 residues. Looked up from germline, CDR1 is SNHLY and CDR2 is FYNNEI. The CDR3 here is CASRDRVNQPQHF. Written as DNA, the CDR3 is TGTGCCAGCAGGGACAGGGTCAATCAGCCCCAGCATTTT.

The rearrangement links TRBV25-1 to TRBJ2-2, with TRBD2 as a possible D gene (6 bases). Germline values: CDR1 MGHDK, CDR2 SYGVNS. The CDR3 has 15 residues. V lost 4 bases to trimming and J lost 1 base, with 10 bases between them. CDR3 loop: CASSVGGWNTGELFF. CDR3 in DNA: TGTGCCAGCAGTGTTGGGGGGTGGAACACCGGGGAGCTGTTTTTT.

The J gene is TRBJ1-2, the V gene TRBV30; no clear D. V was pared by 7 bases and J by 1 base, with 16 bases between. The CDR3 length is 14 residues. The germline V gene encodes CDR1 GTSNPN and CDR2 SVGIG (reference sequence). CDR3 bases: TGTGCCTCCGAAGGGAGGCTACGTAACTATGGCTACACCTTC. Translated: CASEGRLRNYGYTF.

CDR3 sequence (DNA): TGTGCCAGCAGCGAAGTGGCGGGGGCTGAGCCCGATACGCAGTATTTT. Residues: CASSEVAGAEPDTQYF. The chain is built from TRBV7-3 and TRBJ2-3; TRBD2 is a possible D gene (7 bases). The length of the CDR3 is 16 residues. Germline loops: CDR1 SGHTA, CDR2 FQGTGA. The ends were cut back, 5 bases at V and 6 bases at J, with 21 bases in the middle.

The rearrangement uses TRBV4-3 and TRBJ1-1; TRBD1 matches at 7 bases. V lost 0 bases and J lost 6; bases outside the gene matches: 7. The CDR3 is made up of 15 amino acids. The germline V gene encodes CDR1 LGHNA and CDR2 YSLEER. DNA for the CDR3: TGCGCCAGCAGCCAAGAGAGGGGGCTATCCCCTGAAGCTTTCTTT. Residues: CASSQERGLSPEAFF.

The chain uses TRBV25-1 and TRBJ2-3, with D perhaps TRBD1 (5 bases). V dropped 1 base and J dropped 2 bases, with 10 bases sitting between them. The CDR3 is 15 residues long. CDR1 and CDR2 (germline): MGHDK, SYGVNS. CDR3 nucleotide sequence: TGTGCCAGCAGTGAATTCAGGGCCGACACAGATACGCAGTATTTT. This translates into CASSEFRADTDTQYF.

CDR3 region: CASSPYGQDGYTF. CDR3 in DNA: TGTGCCAGCTCACCCTACGGACAGGATGGCTACACCTTC. V and J are TRBV18 and TRBJ1-2, with 7 bases that match TRBD1. Germline loops: CDR1 KGHSH, CDR2 LQKENI. The CDR3 runs 13 residues. After removal of 3 bases from V and 6 bases from J, the junction contained 4 bases not matched to a gene.

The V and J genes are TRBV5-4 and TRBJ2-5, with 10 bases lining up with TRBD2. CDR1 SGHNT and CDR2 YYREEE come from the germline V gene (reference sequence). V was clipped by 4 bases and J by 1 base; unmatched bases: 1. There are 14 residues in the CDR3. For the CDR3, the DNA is TGTGCCAGCAGCCGGACTAGCGGCCAAGAGACCCAGTACTTC. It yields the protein CASSRTSGQETQYF.

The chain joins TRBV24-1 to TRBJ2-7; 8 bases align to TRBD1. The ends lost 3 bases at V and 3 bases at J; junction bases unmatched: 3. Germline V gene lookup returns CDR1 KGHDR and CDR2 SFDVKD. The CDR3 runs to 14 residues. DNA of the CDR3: TGTGCCACCAGTGATCCAGACAGGGGCTACGAGCAGTACTTC. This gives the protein CATSDPDRGYEQYF.

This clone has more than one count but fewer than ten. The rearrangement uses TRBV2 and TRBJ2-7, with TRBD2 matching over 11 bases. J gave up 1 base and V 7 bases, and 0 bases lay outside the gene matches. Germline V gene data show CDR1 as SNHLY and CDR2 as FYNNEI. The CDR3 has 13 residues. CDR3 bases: TGTGCCAGCACTAGCGGGGGGTCCTACGAGCAGTACTTC. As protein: CASTSGGSYEQYF.

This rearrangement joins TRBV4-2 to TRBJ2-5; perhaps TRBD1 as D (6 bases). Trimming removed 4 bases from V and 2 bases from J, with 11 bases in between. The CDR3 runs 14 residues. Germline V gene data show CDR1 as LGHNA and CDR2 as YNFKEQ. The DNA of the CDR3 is TGTGCCAGCAGCCCCATCGGACAGCAAGAGACCCAGTACTTC. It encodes CASSPIGQQETQYF.

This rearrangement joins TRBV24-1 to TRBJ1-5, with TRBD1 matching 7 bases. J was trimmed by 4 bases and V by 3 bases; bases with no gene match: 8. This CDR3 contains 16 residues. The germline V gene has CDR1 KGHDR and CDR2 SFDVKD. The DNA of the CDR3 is TGTGCCACCAGTGATACCCGGGACAGATTAAATCAGCCCCAGCATTTT. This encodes CATSDTRDRLNQPQHF.

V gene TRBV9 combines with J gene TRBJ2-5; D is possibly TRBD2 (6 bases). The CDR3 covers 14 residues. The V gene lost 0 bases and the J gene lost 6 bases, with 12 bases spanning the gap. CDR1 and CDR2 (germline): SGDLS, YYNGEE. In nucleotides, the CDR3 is TGTGCCAGCAGCGTAGTTAGTAGCGGCCAGACCCAGTACTTC. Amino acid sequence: CASSVVSSGQTQYF.

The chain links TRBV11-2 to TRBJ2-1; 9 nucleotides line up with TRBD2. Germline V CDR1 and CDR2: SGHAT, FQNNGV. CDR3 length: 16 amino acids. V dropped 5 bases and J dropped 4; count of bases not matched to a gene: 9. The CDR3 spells CASSPLRTSAYNEQFF. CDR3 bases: TGTGCCAGCAGCCCCCTCCGGACTAGCGCATACAATGAGCAGTTCTTC.

CDR3 sequence: CASSSFSGRTDTQYF. The CDR3 DNA reads as TGCGCCAGCAGCTCCTTCTCTGGGCGCACAGATACGCAGTATTTT. This chain links TRBV5-1 with TRBJ2-3; no reliable D call. Trimming left V 3 bases short and J 1 base short, with 12 bases between. Per the germline V gene, CDR1 is SGHRS and CDR2 is YFSETQ. The CDR3 sequence is 15 residues long.

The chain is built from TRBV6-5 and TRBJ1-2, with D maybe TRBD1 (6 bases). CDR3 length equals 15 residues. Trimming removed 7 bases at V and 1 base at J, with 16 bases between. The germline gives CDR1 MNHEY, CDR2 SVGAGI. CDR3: CASTRKGGINYGYTF. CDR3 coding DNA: TGTGCCAGCACAAGAAAGGGGGGGATTAACTATGGCTACACCTTC.

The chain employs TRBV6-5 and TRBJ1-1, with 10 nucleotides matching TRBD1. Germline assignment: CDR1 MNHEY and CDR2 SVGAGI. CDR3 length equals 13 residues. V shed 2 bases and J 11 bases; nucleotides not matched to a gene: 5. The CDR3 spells CASSYRDRGRAFF. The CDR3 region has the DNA TGTGCCAGCAGTTACCGGGACAGGGGTAGGGCTTTCTTT.

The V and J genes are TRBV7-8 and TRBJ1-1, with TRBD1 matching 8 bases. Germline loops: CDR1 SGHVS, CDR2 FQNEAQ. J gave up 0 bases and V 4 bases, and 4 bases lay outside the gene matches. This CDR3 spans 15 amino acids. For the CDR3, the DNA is TGTGCCAGCAGCTCCAGGGGGCAGTTGAACACTGAAGCTTTCTTT. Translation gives CASSSRGQLNTEAFF.

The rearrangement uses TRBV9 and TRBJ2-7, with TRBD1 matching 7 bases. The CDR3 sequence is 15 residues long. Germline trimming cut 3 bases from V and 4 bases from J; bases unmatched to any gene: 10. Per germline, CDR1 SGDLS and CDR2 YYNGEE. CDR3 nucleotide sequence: TGTGCCAGCAGCGGAGGGGACAGCAGTGTATACGAGCAGTACTTC. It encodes CASSGGDSSVYEQYF.

CDR3 in amino acids: CASRGLQRESYNEQFF. The CDR3 DNA reads TGCGCCAGCAGAGGACTCCAGCGGGAGAGTTACAATGAGCAGTTCTTC. This chain uses TRBV5-1 with TRBJ2-1; TRBD2 matches 8 bases. The J segment lost 4 bases and the V segment lost 5 bases, leaving 11 bases of the junction unmatched. This CDR3 contains 16 residues. Per germline, CDR1 SGHRS and CDR2 YFSETQ. Full variable domain (rest looked up from reference TRBV5-1 and TRBJ2-1): KAGVTQTPRYLIKTRGQQVTLSCSPISGHRSVSWYQQTPGQGLQFLFEYFSETQRNKGNFPGRFSGRQFSNSRSEMNVSTLELGDSALYLCASRGLQRESYNEQFFGPGTRLTVL.

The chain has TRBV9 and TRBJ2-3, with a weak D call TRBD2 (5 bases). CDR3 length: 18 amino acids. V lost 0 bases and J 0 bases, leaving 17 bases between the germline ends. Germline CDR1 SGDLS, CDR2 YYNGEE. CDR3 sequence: CASSVGSQPGSSTDTQYF. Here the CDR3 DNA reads TGTGCCAGCAGCGTAGGCTCCCAACCGGGAAGCAGCACAGATACGCAGTATTTT.